These 27 T cell receptor beta chains originate from one sample sequenced in a study of blood T cell repertoires in COVID-19. Generated by immunoSEQ multiplex PCR, the TCRdb table keeps only in-frame clones and is missing some. The sample contains 95,000 to 150,000 clones, approximately 89% of which appear only once. The sample comprised peripheral blood. The receptor source for this set is a woman older than 75 with COVID-19, enrolled during active disease.

This chain joins TRBV10-3 and TRBJ2-2, with D possibly being TRBD2 (6 bases). The CDR3 is 16 amino acids. V was shortened by 0 bases and J by 6 bases, with 14 bases between the two germline ends. Germline V gene sequence: CDR1 ENHRY, CDR2 SYGVKD. The CDR3 bases are TGTGCCATCAGTGAGTCGAACGGGAGATTTGCCGGGGAGCTGTTTTTT. Translating gives CAISESNGRFAGELFF.

This clone came up once. The chain combines TRBV9 with TRBJ1-6; 7 bases fit TRBD1. CDR3 length equals 13 residues. Germline V gene lookup returns CDR1 SGDLS and CDR2 YYNGEE. V lost 6 bases, J lost 10 bases, and 7 bases stayed unmatched. The CDR3 nucleotides read TGTGCCAGCAACACAGGGGAGCGATCACCCCTCCACTTT. This encodes CASNTGERSPLHF.

The gene calls are TRBV18 and TRBJ1-1; perhaps TRBD1 as D (5 bases). The length of the CDR3 is 15 residues. In germline, CDR1 is KGHSH, CDR2 LQKENI. The V end was cut by 4 bases, the J end by 0 bases, with 12 bases between. The DNA for the CDR3 is TGTGCCAGCTCACAACAGGCGCAGTTGAACACTGAAGCTTTCTTT. Translated, it gives CASSQQAQLNTEAFF.

The genes are TRBV28 and TRBJ2-5; the D gene is possibly TRBD2 (5 bases). The germline CDR1 and CDR2 sequences are MDHEN and SYDVKM. This CDR3 is built from 17 residues. Trimming took off 6 bases at V and 5 bases at J, with 25 bases between the two ends. DNA for the CDR3: TGTGCCAGCAGGCCCCGGGGAAGGACTGGATGGGTTGAGACCCAGTACTTC. Its translation: CASRPRGRTGWVETQYF.

The J gene is TRBJ2-1, the V gene TRBV5-4; 8 positions match TRBD1. CDR3 length: 15 residues. Germline-derived CDR1 and CDR2 are SGHNT and YYREEE (reference sequence). The junction had 13 bases not matched to a gene; V was cut back by 4 bases and J by 10 bases. CDR3 residues: CASSGAWTGHGEQFF. The CDR3 DNA reads TGTGCCAGCAGCGGGGCTTGGACAGGGCATGGCGAGCAGTTCTTC.

This chain connects TRBV7-8 to TRBJ2-2; 14 bases line up with TRBD2. Germline V gives CDR1 SGHVS, CDR2 FQNEAQ. The CDR3 is 15 residues long. With V trimmed by 8 bases and J by 7 bases, 6 bases remained unmatched. CDR3 loop: CASSGTSGSGGELFF. The CDR3 DNA reads as TGTGCCAGCTCCGGGACTAGCGGGAGCGGCGGGGAGCTGTTTTTT.

The chain links TRBV7-2 to TRBJ2-7; weak D call: TRBD2 (6 bases). This CDR3 contains 13 residues. Germline CDR1 is SGHTA and CDR2 is FQGNSA. Trimming removed 3 bases at V and 5 bases at J, with 11 bases between. DNA of the CDR3: TGTGCCAGCAGCTTTGGGAGGCTGAACGAGCAGTACTTC. Its translation is CASSFGRLNEQYF. The complete variable domain, with remaining parts taken from reference TRBV7-2 and TRBJ2-7, reads GAGVSQSPSNKVTEKGKDVELRCDPISGHTALYWYRQSLGQGLEFLIYFQGNSAPDKSGLPSDRFSAERTGGSVSTLTIQRTQQEDSAVYLCASSFGRLNEQYFGPGTRLTVT.

The CDR3 DNA sequence: TGTGCCAGCAGCCCCACGGGGGGTTACGAGCAGTACTTC. The encoded protein is CASSPTGGYEQYF. The rearrangement uses TRBV9 and TRBJ2-7; 7 nucleotides match TRBD2. The germline V gene encodes CDR1 SGDLS and CDR2 YYNGEE. V was pared by 4 bases and J by 4 bases, with 5 bases of the junction left unmatched. There are 13 residues in the CDR3.

This chain joins TRBV25-1 and TRBJ2-7; 9 nucleotides line up with TRBD1. From germline, CDR1 is MGHDK and CDR2 SYGVNS. V lost 10 bases to trimming and J lost 2 bases; unmatched junction nucleotides: 3. This CDR3 contains 12 residues. The CDR3 region is CATRTGAYEQYF. The CDR3 region has the DNA TGTGCCACAAGGACAGGGGCCTACGAGCAGTACTTC.

The chain uses TRBV28 and TRBJ1-5; the match to TRBD1 covers 10 bases. V lost 6 bases to trimming and J lost 0 bases; unmatched junction nucleotides: 14. The CDR3 loop spans 19 amino acids. Germline loops: CDR1 MDHEN, CDR2 SYDVKM. In DNA form, the CDR3 reads TGTGCCAGCAGACGAGGACAGGGGGAAGGCTTTTATAGCAATCAGCCCCAGCATTTT. Translated: CASRRGQGEGFYSNQPQHF.

This chain connects TRBV5-1 to TRBJ2-7; 7 nucleotides agree with TRBD2. The J segment lost 2 bases and the V segment lost 5 bases, leaving 10 bases of the junction unmatched. This CDR3 has 15 amino acids. In germline, CDR1 is SGHRS, CDR2 YFSETQ. CDR3 in DNA: TGCGCCAGCAGAGAGATCGGGAGGAGGACCTACGAGCAGTACTTC. Protein product: CASREIGRRTYEQYF.

The rearrangement joins TRBV28 to TRBJ1-2; perhaps TRBD1 as D (6 bases). CDR3 length: 12 residues. V was clipped by 11 bases and J by 0 bases, with 10 bases between them. Per the germline V gene, CDR1 is MDHEN and CDR2 is SYDVKM. This chain's CDR3 is CAGQGTNYGYTF. DNA of the CDR3: TGTGCCGGTCAGGGGACTAACTATGGCTACACCTTC.

The gene calls are TRBV19 and TRBJ1-2, with 8 bases matching TRBD1. J lost 4 bases, V lost 4 bases, and 5 bases had no gene match. Germline values: CDR1 LNHDA, CDR2 SQIVND (reference sequence). The CDR3 has 14 residues. The CDR3 DNA reads as TGTGCCAGTAGTACCGGACAGGGACTCTATGGCTACACCTTC. Translation: CASSTGQGLYGYTF.

The CDR3 region is CASSQAGPEAFF. For the CDR3, the DNA is TGTGCCAGCAGCCAGGCTGGTCCTGAAGCTTTCTTT. V is TRBV5-4 and J is TRBJ1-1; D call uncertain. This CDR3 is 12 amino acids long. Deletions cut 4 bases from V and 6 bases from J, with 10 bases between. Germline CDR1 is SGHNT and CDR2 is YYREEE (reference sequence).

V usage is TRBV11-2 and J usage is TRBJ2-1; no clear D. The CDR3 is made up of 14 amino acids. CDR1 is SGHAT and CDR2 is FQNNGV in the germline V gene. V dropped 3 bases and J dropped 3 bases, with 9 bases sitting between them. The CDR3, as DNA: TGTGCCAGCAGCTTGCTAGTTAGCTACAATGAGCAGTTCTTC. Amino acid sequence: CASSLLVSYNEQFF.

In this sample, this clone turned up a few times. The genes are TRBV6-2 or TRBV6-3 and TRBJ1-2; possibly TRBD1 for D (6 bases). This CDR3 has 14 amino acids. In germline, CDR1 is MNHEY, CDR2 SVGEGT. The V end lost 0 bases, the J end lost 6 bases, and 11 bases lay between the germline ends. CDR3 DNA: TGTGCCAGCAGTTACTCGAGCAGGGGTAATGGCTACACCTTC. Its protein is CASSYSSRGNGYTF.

This chain connects TRBV6-5 to TRBJ2-5; TRBD1 might be the D (5 bases). V lost 5 bases to trimming and J lost 3 bases, with 13 bases between them. Germline values: CDR1 MNHEY, CDR2 SVGAGI. The CDR3 extends over 14 amino acids. The CDR3 DNA reads TGTGCCAGCAGTCAACAATCAGGGAAAGAGACCCAGTACTTC. Translation gives CASSQQSGKETQYF.

V gene TRBV28 combines with J gene TRBJ2-2, with 10 bases lining up with TRBD2. The CDR3 spans 17 residues. The junction had 9 bases not matched to a gene; V was cut back by 4 bases and J by 4 bases. Looked up from germline, CDR1 is MDHEN and CDR2 is SYDVKM. CDR3 region: CASSSLGLAEITGELFF. As DNA, the CDR3 is TGTGCCAGCAGTTCCCTTGGACTAGCGGAGATCACCGGGGAGCTGTTTTTT.

This chain joins TRBV6-6 and TRBJ2-3, with D perhaps TRBD2 (5 bases). The CDR3 is 13 amino acids. From germline, CDR1 is MNHNY and CDR2 SVGAGI (reference sequence). Trimming took off 0 bases at V and 7 bases at J, with 8 bases between the two ends. In DNA, the CDR3 is TGTGCCAGCAGTTACTCGATAGCGAATACGCAGTATTTT. Amino acid sequence: CASSYSIANTQYF.

The chain uses TRBV24-1 and TRBJ2-3; TRBD1 matches 8 bases. Germline assignment: CDR1 KGHDR and CDR2 SFDVKD. CDR3 size: 16 residues. After removal of 3 bases from V and 1 base from J, the junction contained 5 bases not matched to a gene. CDR3 loop: CATSDNRGWGTDTQYF. In DNA, the CDR3 is TGTGCCACCAGTGATAACAGGGGGTGGGGCACAGATACGCAGTATTTT.

V is TRBV18 and J is TRBJ2-5; TRBD1 is a possible D gene (6 bases). The CDR3 is 14 residues long. V lost 6 bases, J lost 3 bases, and 14 bases lay in between. Germline values: CDR1 KGHSH, CDR2 LQKENI. CDR3 DNA: TGTGCCAGCTCCCGCGACAGGAGAGAAGAGACCCAGTACTTC. It specifies CASSRDRREETQYF.

The chain couples TRBV6-5 to TRBJ2-5, with a weak D call TRBD2 (5 bases). The CDR3 runs 14 residues. With 6 bases removed from V and 1 base from J, the gap between germline ends came to 12 bases. The germline V gene encodes CDR1 MNHEY and CDR2 SVGAGI. This CDR3 is CASRKSGLQETQYF. In DNA form, the CDR3 reads TGTGCCAGCAGGAAAAGCGGCCTCCAAGAGACCCAGTACTTC.

V usage is TRBV11-3 and J usage is TRBJ1-5; 9 nucleotides match TRBD1. CDR1 is SGHNT and CDR2 is YENEEA in the germline V gene. V was clipped by 1 base and J by 6 bases; unmatched bases: 7. The CDR3 is 16 residues long. CDR3: CASSLVDRGRRQPQHF. The CDR3 bases are TGTGCCAGCAGCTTAGTGGACAGGGGAAGGCGTCAGCCCCAGCATTTT.

The genes are TRBV18 and TRBJ2-7, with 11 nucleotides matching TRBD2. J lost 8 bases, V lost 2 bases, and 11 bases had no gene match. Germline loops: CDR1 KGHSH, CDR2 LQKENI. CDR3 length: 16 residues. The CDR3 DNA reads TGTGCCAGCTCACCAAGGAGGACTAGCGGGCTACAAAAGCAGTACTTC. Its protein product is CASSPRRTSGLQKQYF.

The CDR3 coding sequence is TGTGCCAGCAGTCGGCGGGAGCTTTTTGATGAGCAGTTCTTC. This codes for CASSRRELFDEQFF. The chain employs TRBV6-5 and TRBJ2-1; 7 bases fit TRBD2. This CDR3 region has 14 residues. Trimming took 5 bases from V and 8 from J; bases not matched to a gene: 9. Germline CDR1 and CDR2: MNHEY and SVGAGI.

This chain links TRBV6-2 or TRBV6-3 with TRBJ2-3, with TRBD2 identical over 9 bases. The CDR3 runs to 15 residues. CDR1 is MNHEY and CDR2 is SVGEGT in the germline V gene. V was clipped by 5 bases and J by 3 bases; unmatched bases: 6. Here the CDR3 reads CASSRLAVRTDTQYF. CDR3 nucleotide sequence: TGTGCCAGCAGTCGACTAGCGGTGAGGACAGATACGCAGTATTTT.

The chain couples TRBV5-1 to TRBJ2-7, with 11 bases aligning to TRBD1. J gave up 3 bases and V 2 bases, and 7 bases lay outside the gene matches. Germline V gene data show CDR1 as SGHRS and CDR2 as YFSETQ. The CDR3 spans 16 residues. In DNA form, the CDR3 reads TGCGCCAGCAGCTTAAAACCGGGACAGGGGGTCTACGAGCAGTACTTC. Encoded protein: CASSLKPGQGVYEQYF.